These 9 T cell receptor beta chains were sequenced from one sample in a study of post-analysis software for immune sequencing data. Unique molecular identifiers tagged the TCR beta cDNA libraries. A single record per CDR3 protein comes from TCRdb applying MiXCR to the PCR reads. Here the sample spans more than 450,000 distinct CDR3 sequences, 34% being singletons. Study-wide findings and caveats: Higher frequency in patients than in controls was seen for several TRBV segments, with TRBV5-6, TRBV5-1 and TRBV20-1 among them.

These receptors have no identified antigens. The sequenced material came from blood. The receptor source for this set is a girl under 18 with multiple sclerosis.

The V gene is TRBV6-5, the J gene TRBJ1-5; 9 bases agree with TRBD1. This CDR3 is 16 amino acids long. Trimming at V came to 5 bases and at J to 1 base, leaving 6 bases not matched to a gene. Germline V lookup: CDR1 MNHEY, CDR2 SVGAGI. This CDR3 reads CASSPRTGVSNQPQHF. In DNA, the CDR3 is TGTGCCAGCAGTCCTCGGACAGGGGTCAGCAATCAGCCCCAGCATTTT.

The rearrangement uses TRBV6-6 and TRBJ2-5; unclear D gene. The end of the DNA fits TRBJ2-7 better, so the J call may be wrong. The CDR3 consists of 13 residues. CDR1 MNHNY and CDR2 SVGAGI come from the germline V gene (reference sequence). CDR3: CASKLPGGYEQYF. The CDR3 DNA reads TGTGCCAGCAAGTTACCAGGTGGATACGAGCAGTACTTC.

This clonotype was recorded a few times. The rearrangement joins TRBV20-1 to TRBJ2-1; tentatively, D is TRBD1 (6 bases). The CDR3 runs to 13 residues. From germline, CDR1 is DFQATT and CDR2 SNEGSKA (reference sequence). Trimming removed 3 bases from V and 3 bases from J, with 9 bases in between. CDR3 protein: CSARTGGYNEQFF. The DNA for the CDR3 is TGCAGTGCTAGGACAGGCGGCTACAATGAGCAGTTCTTC.

The chain combines TRBV7-8 with TRBJ1-1, with TRBD1 as a possible D gene (6 bases). Germline V gene sequence: CDR1 SGHVS, CDR2 FQNEAQ. This CDR3 spans 13 amino acids. Deletions cut 3 bases from V and 5 bases from J, with 10 bases between. CDR3 region: CASSFQGWTEAFF. Written as DNA, the CDR3 is TGTGCCAGCAGCTTCCAGGGGTGGACTGAAGCTTTCTTT. The entire variable domain, with the rest obtained from reference TRBV7-8 and TRBJ1-1, is as follows: GAGVSQSPRYKVAKRGQDVALRCDPISGHVSLFWYQQALGQGPEFLTYFQNEAQLDKSGLPSDRFFAERPEGSVSTLKIQRTQQEDSAVYLCASSFQGWTEAFFGQGTRLTVV.

This clonotype was seen a few times. The V and J genes are TRBV7-2 and TRBJ2-7; 8 bases are shared with TRBD2. CDR3 length: 17 residues. The ends lost 3 bases at V and 3 bases at J; junction bases unmatched: 13. CDR1 is SGHTA, CDR2 FQGNSA, per germline. The CDR3 sequence is CASSLVNTGLVNYEQYF. The CDR3 DNA is TGTGCCAGCAGCTTGGTCAATACGGGACTAGTGAACTACGAGCAGTACTTC.

This clonotype was seen only a few times. V usage is TRBV4-1 and J usage is TRBJ1-2; a weak D match, TRBD1 (6 bases). The CDR3 covers 15 residues. V was cut by 1 base and J by 5 bases, with 14 bases left in between. Germline V CDR1 and CDR2: MGHRA, YSYEKL. CDR3 DNA: TGCGCCAGCAGCCAAGTTGGGTCAGGGGCTTATGGCTACACCTTC. As protein: CASSQVGSGAYGYTF.

This chain links TRBV20-1 with TRBJ1-4; D unresolved. V dropped 0 bases and J dropped 4 bases, with 15 bases sitting between them. The CDR3 totals 16 residues. CDR1 is DFQATT and CDR2 is SNEGSKA in the germline V gene (reference sequence). The CDR3 loop reads CSARDHENYYNEKLFF. CDR3 nucleotide sequence: TGCAGTGCTAGAGATCACGAGAACTACTATAATGAAAAACTGTTTTTT.

This chain links TRBV10-3 with TRBJ2-2; D is perhaps TRBD1 (5 bases). CDR1 and CDR2 (germline): ENHRY, SYGVKD. Trimming stripped 9 bases from V and 2 bases from J, with 16 bases between. The CDR3 sequence is 15 residues long. CDR3 DNA: TGTGCCATTCCCCTACTCGGACATAACACCGGGGAGCTGTTTTTT. Translated, it gives CAIPLLGHNTGELFF.

This clonotype was observed a handful of times. The rearrangement links TRBV28 to TRBJ2-5, with 8 bases identical to TRBD2. The germline V gene has CDR1 MDHEN and CDR2 SYDVKM. CDR3 length equals 14 residues. With V trimmed by 4 bases and J by 5 bases, 6 bases remained unmatched. In DNA form, the CDR3 reads TGTGCCAGCAGTTACCCAGCGGGGGAGGAGACCCAGTACTTC. Encoded protein: CASSYPAGEETQYF. Complete variable domain (other parts from reference TRBV28 and TRBJ2-5): DVKVTQSSRYLVKRTGEKVFLECVQDMDHENMFWYRQDPGLGLRLIYFSYDVKMKEKGDIPEGYSVSREKKERFSLILESASTNQTSMYLCASSYPAGEETQYFGPGTRLLVL.